The 11 T cell receptor beta chains presented below share a single source sample, sequenced in a study of T-cell memory formation after mild COVID-19. Each CDR3 protein gets one entry after TCRdb re-called the 5' RACE reads with MiXCR. The table has over 70,000 distinct CDR3 sequences, about 13% seen once. Source material: PBMCs or a T cell subset sorted from them (not recorded which). The receptor set was obtained from an adult woman who had mild COVID-19 (a few samples of this study predate the infection). Cell type and time point are not known.

This clonotype was counted only a few times. The V call is TRBV12-3 or TRBV12-4, the J call TRBJ1-1; 9 bases align to TRBD1. Losses at the gene ends were 3 bases for V and 2 bases for J; bases not matched to a gene: 4. The length of the CDR3 is 15 residues. DNA of the CDR3: TGTGCCAGCAGTTTCTGGGACAGGGTCAACACTGAAGCTTTCTTT. Amino acids: CASSFWDRVNTEAFF.

The chain recombines TRBV4-1 with TRBJ2-7; D tentatively fits TRBD1 or TRBD2 (5 bases each). Per germline, CDR1 MGHRA and CDR2 YSYEKL. This CDR3 is 14 amino acids long. Trimming took 1 base from V and 7 from J, leaving 14 bases between them. The CDR3 is CASSQVEDGGEQYF. DNA for the CDR3: TGCGCCAGCAGCCAAGTTGAGGATGGGGGAGAGCAGTACTTC.

This chain connects TRBV12-3 or TRBV12-4 to TRBJ2-7, with a possible D match to TRBD2 (6 bases). The V gene lost 6 bases and the J gene lost 3 bases, with 12 bases spanning the gap. This CDR3 is 13 amino acids long. CDR3 protein: CASRRGPLYEQYF. CDR3 bases: TGTGCCAGCAGGCGGGGACCGCTCTACGAGCAGTACTTC.

This clonotype has a handful of counts. This chain uses TRBV15 with TRBJ2-3; D not resolved. Germline assignment: CDR1 LNHNV and CDR2 YYDKDF (reference sequence). The CDR3 sequence is 14 residues long. V was shortened by 0 bases and J by 4 bases, with 8 bases between the two germline ends. The DNA for the CDR3 is TGTGCCACCAGCAGAGATGCAGTTGCAGATACGCAGTATTTT. Protein product: CATSRDAVADTQYF.

This clonotype was seen more than once but under ten times. The chain is built from TRBV19 and TRBJ1-5; 8 bases match TRBD1. Germline values: CDR1 LNHDA, CDR2 SQIVND (reference sequence). V shed 3 bases, J shed 3 bases, and the junction held 7 bases outside the gene matches. The CDR3 sequence is 16 residues long. CDR3 in amino acids: CASSIPDRGLNQPQHF. The DNA for the CDR3 is TGTGCCAGTAGTATCCCCGACAGGGGACTCAATCAGCCCCAGCATTTT. The full variable domain, rest sourced from reference TRBV19 and TRBJ1-5, is DGGITQSPKYLFRKEGQNVTLSCEQNLNHDAMYWYRQDPGQGLRLIYYSQIVNDFQKGDIAEGYSVSREKKESFPLTVTSAQKNPTAFYLCASSIPDRGLNQPQHFGDGTRLSIL.

This chain uses TRBV4-1 with TRBJ2-2, with TRBD2 matching over 8 bases. CDR1 is MGHRA, CDR2 YSYEKL, per germline. With 0 bases clipped from V and 7 bases from J, the junction kept 10 bases outside the gene matches. CDR3 length: 17 amino acids. The CDR3 DNA sequence: TGCGCCAGCAGCCAAGATCCAGCACTAGCGGATATCGGGGAGCTGTTTTTT. Translation: CASSQDPALADIGELFF.

Only a few counts were recorded for this clonotype. The rearrangement links TRBV5-1 to TRBJ2-5, with 14 bases identical to TRBD2. Trimming at V came to 4 bases and at J to 3 bases, leaving 2 bases not matched to a gene. The CDR3 runs to 15 residues. Germline lookup yields CDR1 SGHRS and CDR2 YFSETQ. CDR3 bases: TGCGCCAGCAGCGGGGGACTAGCGGGAGAAGAGACCCAGTACTTC. This sequence encodes CASSGGLAGEETQYF.

This clonotype has a count of ten or more. The chain is built from TRBV20-1 and TRBJ2-7, with TRBD2 matching over 10 bases. Trimming cost V 0 bases and J 4 bases; bases outside gene matches: 3. The CDR3 runs to 14 residues. Looked up from germline, CDR1 is DFQATT and CDR2 is SNEGSKA (reference sequence). The CDR3 region has the DNA TGCAGTGCTAGAGATGCTAGCGGGAGTTACGAGCAGTACTTC. Protein product: CSARDASGSYEQYF.

This clonotype was seen only a few times. The junction departs from germline at one end; a sequencing error may be responsible. The J gene is TRBJ2-1, the V gene TRBV29-1; D uncertain. Germline lookup yields CDR1 SQVTM and CDR2 ANQGSEA. The CDR3 loop spans 8 amino acids. DNA of the CDR3: TGCAGCGTTGACGGTAGGATCTTC. Protein sequence: CSVDGRIF.

This clonotype came up a few times. The rearrangement uses TRBV7-2 and TRBJ1-2; D unresolved. Trimming stripped 0 bases from V and 7 bases from J, with 15 bases between. The CDR3 extends over 15 amino acids. The germline gives CDR1 SGHTA, CDR2 FQGNSA. The CDR3 here is CASSLASVDWSGYTF. CDR3 sequence (DNA): TGTGCCAGCAGCTTAGCGTCGGTCGACTGGAGTGGCTACACCTTC.

The chain uses TRBV29-1 and TRBJ1-2; 11 bases match TRBD1. CDR1 and CDR2 (germline): SQVTM, ANQGSEA. There are 14 residues in the CDR3. V was clipped by 4 bases and J by 1 base; unmatched bases: 2. CDR3 loop: CSVAGTGGNYGYTF. The CDR3 DNA sequence: TGCAGCGTTGCAGGGACAGGGGGTAACTATGGCTACACCTTC.